This TCR beta chain was retrieved from a study of a mutant IDH1 vaccine in newly diagnosed glioma. There are 14 residues in the CDR3. Germline assignment: CDR1 MGHRA and CDR2 YSYEKL. V was clipped by 4 bases and J by 4 bases; unmatched bases: 3. Regarding this clone: Its antigen is not identified.

Only in-frame clones appear in the TCRdb table, and some are missing; sequencing was by immunoSEQ multiplex PCR. There are some 35,000 clones in the sample; roughly 70% occur only once, and more than 7% lies in the top ten. Documented time point: week 47, end of study. In the vaccine, a single dose held 300 ug of the mutant IDH1 20-mer peptide, along with topical imiquimod. The chain combines TRBV4-1 with TRBJ1-1; 10 nucleotides match TRBD1. Specimen: PBMCs, collected from a glioma patient whose treatment included an IDH1 peptide vaccine. The TCR sequence derives from a man aged 40-55 years with glioma. CDR3 DNA: TGCGCCAGCAGCCTGACAGGGGGCACCACTGAAGCTTTCTTT. It encodes CASSLTGGTTEAFF.